The source of this T cell receptor (beta chain) is a study of T cell repertoires in cytomegalovirus infection. Looked up from germline, CDR1 is SGHTA and CDR2 is FQGNSA. V was pared by 2 bases and J by 5 bases, with 16 bases between. The CDR3 has 16 residues. Via MiXCR, TCRdb re-called the reads, giving one row per CDR3 protein. The sample lists about 310,000 distinct CDR3 sequences, around 25% seen once, with 13% in the top ten. On this clonotype: Antigen specificity is unknown.

The V call is TRBV7-2, the J call TRBJ1-5, with D maybe TRBD1 (5 bases). The source was cultured PBMCs, collected from culture after CMV antigen stimulation. The sequence was obtained from a human donor in good health (CMV status not recorded). Some clones in this sample may be carry-over from other donors' samples. This chain's CDR3 is CASSLRPGLGDQPQHF. DNA of the CDR3: TGTGCCAGCAGCTTACGTCCAGGGCTCGGGGATCAGCCCCAGCATTTT.